This TCR beta chain was captured in a study of T cell repertoires in cytomegalovirus infection. Study context: Selected CMV epitopes included recently identified HLA-C-restricted ones as well as well-studied HLA-B-restricted ones. Indicated by public TCR beta signatures were CMV infection and matching HLA type. Study-level points and caveats: Cumulative public TCR beta family frequency identified carriers of CMV plus the relevant HLA.

TCRdb used MiXCR to reprocess the reads, holding one entry per CDR3 protein. Of more than 55,000 distinct CDR3 sequences listed, about 20% are singletons. The CDR3 sequence is 14 residues long. Germline values: CDR1 MNHEY, CDR2 SVGEGT. V was cut by 3 bases and J by 4 bases, with 12 bases left in between. There are a few counts of this clonotype. Its antigen remains unidentified. The chain combines TRBV6-2 or TRBV6-3 with TRBJ1-2, with TRBD1 as a possible D gene (6 bases). The TCR originated in a human donor in good health (CMV status not recorded). Some clones in this sample may be carry-over from other donors' samples. The specimen comprised CD8+ T cells from cultured PBMCs, sampled from culture after CMV antigen stimulation. The CDR3 is CASSYVDRSYGYTF. CDR3 in DNA: TGTGCCAGCAGTTATGTGGACAGAAGCTATGGCTACACCTTC.